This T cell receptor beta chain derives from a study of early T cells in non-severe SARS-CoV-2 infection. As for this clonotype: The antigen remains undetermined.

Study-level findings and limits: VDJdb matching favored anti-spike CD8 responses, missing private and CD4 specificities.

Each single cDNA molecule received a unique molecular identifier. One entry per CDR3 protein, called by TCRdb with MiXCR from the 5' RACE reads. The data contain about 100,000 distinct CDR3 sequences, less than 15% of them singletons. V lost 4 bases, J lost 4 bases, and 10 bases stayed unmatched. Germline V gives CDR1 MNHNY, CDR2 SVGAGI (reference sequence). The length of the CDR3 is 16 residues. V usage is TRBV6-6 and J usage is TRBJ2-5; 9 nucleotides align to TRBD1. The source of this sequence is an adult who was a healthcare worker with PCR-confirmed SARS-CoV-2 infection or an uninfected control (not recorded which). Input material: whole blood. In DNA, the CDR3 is TGTGCCAGCAGTTCCCAGACAGGGGGATTGGGAGAGACCCAGTACTTC. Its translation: CASSSQTGGLGETQYF.